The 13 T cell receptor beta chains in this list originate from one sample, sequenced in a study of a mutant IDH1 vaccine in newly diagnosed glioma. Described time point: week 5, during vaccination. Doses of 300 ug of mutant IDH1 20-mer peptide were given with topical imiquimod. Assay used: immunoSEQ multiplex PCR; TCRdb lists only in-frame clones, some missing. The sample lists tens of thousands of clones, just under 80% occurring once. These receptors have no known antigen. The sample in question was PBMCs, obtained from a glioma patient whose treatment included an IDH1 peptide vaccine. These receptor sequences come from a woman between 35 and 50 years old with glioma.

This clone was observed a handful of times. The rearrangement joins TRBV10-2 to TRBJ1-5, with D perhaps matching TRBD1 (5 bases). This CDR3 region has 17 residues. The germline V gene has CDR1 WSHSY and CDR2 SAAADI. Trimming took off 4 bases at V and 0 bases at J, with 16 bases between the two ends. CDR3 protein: CASSVIRDGYSNQPQHF. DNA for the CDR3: TGCGCCAGCAGTGTTATCCGGGACGGGTATAGCAATCAGCCCCAGCATTTT.

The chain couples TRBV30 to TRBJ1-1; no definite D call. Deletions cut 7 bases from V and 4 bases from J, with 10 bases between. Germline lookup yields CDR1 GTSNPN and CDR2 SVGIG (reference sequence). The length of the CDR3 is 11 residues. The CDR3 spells CALTVPTEAFF. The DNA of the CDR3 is TGTGCCTTGACTGTCCCCACTGAAGCTTTCTTT.

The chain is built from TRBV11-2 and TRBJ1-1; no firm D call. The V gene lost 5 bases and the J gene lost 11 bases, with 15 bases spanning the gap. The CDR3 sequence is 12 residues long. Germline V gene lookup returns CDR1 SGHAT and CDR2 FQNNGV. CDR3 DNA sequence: TGTGCCAGCAGCCTAATCCCCAAGGAGGCTTTCTTT. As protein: CASSLIPKEAFF. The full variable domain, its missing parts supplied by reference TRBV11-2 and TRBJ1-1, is EAGVAQSPRYKIIEKRQSVAFWCNPISGHATLYWYQQILGQGPKLLIQFQNNGVVDDSQLPKDRFSAERLKGVDSTLKIQPAKLEDSAVYLCASSLIPKEAFFGQGTRLTVV.

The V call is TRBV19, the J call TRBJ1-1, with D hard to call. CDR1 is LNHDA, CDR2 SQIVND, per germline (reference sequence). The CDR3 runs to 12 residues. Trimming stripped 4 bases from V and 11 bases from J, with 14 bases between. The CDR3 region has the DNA TGTGCCAGTAGTACCTACAGCCCGATCGCTTTCTTT. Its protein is CASSTYSPIAFF.

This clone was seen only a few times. CDR3 sequence: CASSPDTSNQPQHF. DNA for the CDR3: TGTGCCAGCAGCCCTGACACTAGCAATCAGCCCCAGCATTTT. The V gene is TRBV2, the J gene TRBJ1-5; D is ambiguous. The CDR3 consists of 14 residues. Trimming took 6 bases from V and 0 from J, leaving 9 bases between them. Per the germline V gene, CDR1 is SNHLY and CDR2 is FYNNEI.

CDR3 residues: CASSLQTFETQYF. The CDR3, as DNA: TGCGCCAGCAGCTTACAGACGTTCGAGACCCAGTACTTC. This rearrangement joins TRBV5-1 to TRBJ2-5; D not resolved. Germline lookup yields CDR1 SGHRS and CDR2 YFSETQ. The CDR3 spans 13 residues. Trimming left V 2 bases short and J 5 bases short, with 10 bases between.

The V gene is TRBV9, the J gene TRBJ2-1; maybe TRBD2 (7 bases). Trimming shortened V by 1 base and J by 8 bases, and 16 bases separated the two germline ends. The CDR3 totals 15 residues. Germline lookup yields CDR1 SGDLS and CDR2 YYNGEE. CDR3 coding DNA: TGTGCCAGCAGCGTATGGGGGGGGCTAGCGTATGAGCAGTTCTTC. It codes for CASSVWGGLAYEQFF.

Here the CDR3 DNA reads TGCGCCAGCAGCCAAGGCGTAACGGGCGGCTACGAGCAGTACTTC. Protein sequence: CASSQGVTGGYEQYF. V and J are TRBV4-3 and TRBJ2-7; no clear D. The germline V and J ends were trimmed by 1 base and 3 bases, with 13 bases remaining between them. The CDR3 consists of 15 residues. Germline-derived CDR1 and CDR2 are LGHNA and YSLEER.

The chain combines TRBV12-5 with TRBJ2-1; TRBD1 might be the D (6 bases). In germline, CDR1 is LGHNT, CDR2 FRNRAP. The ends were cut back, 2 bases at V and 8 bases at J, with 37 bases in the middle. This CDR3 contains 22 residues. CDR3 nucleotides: TGTGCTAGTGGTTTGCGGCCCCGGTGGACCCCCGGGACACCCTACATTCGGGATGAGCAGTTCTTC. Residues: CASGLRPRWTPGTPYIRDEQFF.

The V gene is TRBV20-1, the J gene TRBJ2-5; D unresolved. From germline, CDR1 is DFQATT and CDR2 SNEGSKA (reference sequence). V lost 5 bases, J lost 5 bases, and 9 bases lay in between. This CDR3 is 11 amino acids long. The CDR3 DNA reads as TGCAGTGCTTCCGACGCGGAGACCCAGTACTTC. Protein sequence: CSASDAETQYF.

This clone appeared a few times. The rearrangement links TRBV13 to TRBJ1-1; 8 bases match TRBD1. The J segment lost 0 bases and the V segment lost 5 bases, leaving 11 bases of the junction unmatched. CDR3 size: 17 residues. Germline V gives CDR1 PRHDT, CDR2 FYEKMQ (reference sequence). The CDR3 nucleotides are TGTGCCAGCAGCCCAGCCGGGACAGGAGTACTGAACACTGAAGCTTTCTTT. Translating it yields CASSPAGTGVLNTEAFF.

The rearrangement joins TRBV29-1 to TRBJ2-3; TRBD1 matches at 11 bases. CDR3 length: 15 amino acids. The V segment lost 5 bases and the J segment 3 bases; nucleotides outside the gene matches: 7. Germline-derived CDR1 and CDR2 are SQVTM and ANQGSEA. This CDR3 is CSVSPGQGGTDTQYF. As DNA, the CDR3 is TGCAGCGTTAGTCCGGGACAGGGGGGTACAGATACGCAGTATTTT.

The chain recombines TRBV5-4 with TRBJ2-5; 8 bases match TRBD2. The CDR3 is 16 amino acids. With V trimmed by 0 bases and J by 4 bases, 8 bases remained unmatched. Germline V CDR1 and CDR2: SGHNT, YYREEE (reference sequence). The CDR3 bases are TGTGCCAGCAGCTTGGAAGGGACGGGGGGGGTAGAGACCCAGTACTTC. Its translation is CASSLEGTGGVETQYF.